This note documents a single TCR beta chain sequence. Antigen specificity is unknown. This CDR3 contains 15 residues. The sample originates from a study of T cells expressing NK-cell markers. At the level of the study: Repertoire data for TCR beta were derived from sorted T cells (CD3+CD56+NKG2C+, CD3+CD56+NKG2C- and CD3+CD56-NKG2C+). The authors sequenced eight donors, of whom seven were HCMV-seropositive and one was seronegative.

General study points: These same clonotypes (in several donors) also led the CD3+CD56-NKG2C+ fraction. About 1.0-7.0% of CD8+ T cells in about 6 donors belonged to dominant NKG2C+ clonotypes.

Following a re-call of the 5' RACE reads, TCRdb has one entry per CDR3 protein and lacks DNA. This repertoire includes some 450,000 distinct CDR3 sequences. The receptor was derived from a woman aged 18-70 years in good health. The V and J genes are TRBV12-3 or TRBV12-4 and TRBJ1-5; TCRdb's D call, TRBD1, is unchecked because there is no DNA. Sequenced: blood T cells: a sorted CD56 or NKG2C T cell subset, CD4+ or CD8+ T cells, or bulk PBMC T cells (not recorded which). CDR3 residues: CASRAGAPEVQPQHF.